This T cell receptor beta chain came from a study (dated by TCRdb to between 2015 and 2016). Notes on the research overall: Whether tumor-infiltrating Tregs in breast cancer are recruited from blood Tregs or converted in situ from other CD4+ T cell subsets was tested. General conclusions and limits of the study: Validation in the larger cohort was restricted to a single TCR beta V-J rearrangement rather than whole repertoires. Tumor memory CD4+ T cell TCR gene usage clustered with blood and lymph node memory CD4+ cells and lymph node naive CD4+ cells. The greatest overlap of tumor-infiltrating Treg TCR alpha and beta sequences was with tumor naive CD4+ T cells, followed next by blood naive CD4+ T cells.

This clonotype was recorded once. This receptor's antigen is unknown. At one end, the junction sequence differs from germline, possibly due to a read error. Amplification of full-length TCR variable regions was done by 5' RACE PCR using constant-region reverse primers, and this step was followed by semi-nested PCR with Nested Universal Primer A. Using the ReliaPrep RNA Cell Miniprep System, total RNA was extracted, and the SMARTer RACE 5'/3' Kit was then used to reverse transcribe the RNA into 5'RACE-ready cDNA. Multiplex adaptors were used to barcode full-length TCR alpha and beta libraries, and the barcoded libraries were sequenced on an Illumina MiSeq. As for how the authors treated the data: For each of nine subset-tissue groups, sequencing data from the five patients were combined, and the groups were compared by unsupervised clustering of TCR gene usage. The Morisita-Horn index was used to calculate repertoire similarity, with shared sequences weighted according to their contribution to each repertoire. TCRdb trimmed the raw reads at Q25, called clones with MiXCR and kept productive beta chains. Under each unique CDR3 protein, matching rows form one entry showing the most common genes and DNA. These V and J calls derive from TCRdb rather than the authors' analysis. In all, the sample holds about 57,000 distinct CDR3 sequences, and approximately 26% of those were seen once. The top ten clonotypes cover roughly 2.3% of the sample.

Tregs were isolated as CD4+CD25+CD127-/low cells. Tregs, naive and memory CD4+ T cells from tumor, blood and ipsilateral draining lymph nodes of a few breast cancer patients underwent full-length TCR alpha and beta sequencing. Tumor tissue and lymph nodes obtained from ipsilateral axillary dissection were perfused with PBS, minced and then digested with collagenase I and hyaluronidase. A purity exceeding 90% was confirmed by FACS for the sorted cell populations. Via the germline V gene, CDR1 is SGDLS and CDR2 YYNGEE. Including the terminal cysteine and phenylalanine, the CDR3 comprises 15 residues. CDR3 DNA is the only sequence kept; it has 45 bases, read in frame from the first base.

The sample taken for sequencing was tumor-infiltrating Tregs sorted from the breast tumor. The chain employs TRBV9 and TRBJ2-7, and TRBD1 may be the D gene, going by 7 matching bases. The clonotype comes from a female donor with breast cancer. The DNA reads TGTGCCGGCAGCACCCGACAGGGACTTCCCTACGAGCAGTACTTC. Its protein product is CAGSTRQGLPYEQYF.